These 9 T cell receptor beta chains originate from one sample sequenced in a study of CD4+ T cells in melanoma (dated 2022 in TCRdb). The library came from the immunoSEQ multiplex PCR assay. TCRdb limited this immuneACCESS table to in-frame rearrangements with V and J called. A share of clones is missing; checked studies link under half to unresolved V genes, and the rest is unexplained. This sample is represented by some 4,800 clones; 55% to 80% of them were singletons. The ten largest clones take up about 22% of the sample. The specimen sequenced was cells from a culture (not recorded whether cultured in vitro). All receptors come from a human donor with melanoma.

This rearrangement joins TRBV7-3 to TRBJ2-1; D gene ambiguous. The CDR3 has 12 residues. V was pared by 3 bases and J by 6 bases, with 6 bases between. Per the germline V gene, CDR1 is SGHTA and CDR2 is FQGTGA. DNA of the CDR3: TGTGCCAGCAGCTTCTCTGGCAATGAGCAGTTCTTC. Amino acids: CASSFSGNEQFF.

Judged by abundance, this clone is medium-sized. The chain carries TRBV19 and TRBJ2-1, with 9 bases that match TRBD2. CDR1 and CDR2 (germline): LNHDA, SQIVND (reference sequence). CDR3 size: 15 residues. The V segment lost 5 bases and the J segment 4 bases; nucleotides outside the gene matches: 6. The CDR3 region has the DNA TGTGCCAGTAGTTTTGCTAGCGGGGAATACAATGAGCAGTTCTTC. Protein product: CASSFASGEYNEQFF. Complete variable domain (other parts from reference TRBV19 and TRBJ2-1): DGGITQSPKYLFRKEGQNVTLSCEQNLNHDAMYWYRQDPGQGLRLIYYSQIVNDFQKGDIAEGYSVSREKKESFPLTVTSAQKNPTAFYLCASSFASGEYNEQFFGPGTRLTVL.

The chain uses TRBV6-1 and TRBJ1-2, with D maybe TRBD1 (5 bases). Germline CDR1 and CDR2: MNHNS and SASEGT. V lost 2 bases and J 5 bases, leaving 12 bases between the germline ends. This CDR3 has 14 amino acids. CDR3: CASSEWGEPYGYTF. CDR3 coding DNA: TGTGCCAGCAGTGAATGGGGGGAACCTTATGGCTACACCTTC.

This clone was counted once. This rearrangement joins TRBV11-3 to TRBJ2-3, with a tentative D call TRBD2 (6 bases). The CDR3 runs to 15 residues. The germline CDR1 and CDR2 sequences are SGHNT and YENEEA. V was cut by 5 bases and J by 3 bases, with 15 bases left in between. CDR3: CASSPGGAKTDTQYF. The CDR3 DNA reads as TGTGCCAGCAGCCCAGGCGGGGCAAAGACAGATACGCAGTATTTT.

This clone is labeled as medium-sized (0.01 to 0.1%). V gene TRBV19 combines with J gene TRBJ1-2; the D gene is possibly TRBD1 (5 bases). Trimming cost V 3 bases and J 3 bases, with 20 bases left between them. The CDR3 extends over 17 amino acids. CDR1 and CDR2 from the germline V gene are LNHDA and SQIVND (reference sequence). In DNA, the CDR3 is TGTGCCAGTAGTATTACGGCCTGGATCAGGGTATACTATGGCTACACCTTC. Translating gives CASSITAWIRVYYGYTF.

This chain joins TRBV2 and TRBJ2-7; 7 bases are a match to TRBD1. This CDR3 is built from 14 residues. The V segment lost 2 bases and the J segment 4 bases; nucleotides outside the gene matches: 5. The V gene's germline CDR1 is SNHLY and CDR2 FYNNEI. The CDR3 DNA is TGTGCCAGCAGTGAATGGGCAGGGGGATACGAGCAGTACTTC. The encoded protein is CASSEWAGGYEQYF. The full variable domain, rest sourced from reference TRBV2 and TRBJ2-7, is EPEVTQTPSHQVTQMGQEVILRCVPISNHLYFYWYRQILGQKVEFLVSFYNNEISEKSEIFDDQFSVERPDGSNFTLKIRSTKLEDSAMYFCASSEWAGGYEQYFGPGTRLTVT.

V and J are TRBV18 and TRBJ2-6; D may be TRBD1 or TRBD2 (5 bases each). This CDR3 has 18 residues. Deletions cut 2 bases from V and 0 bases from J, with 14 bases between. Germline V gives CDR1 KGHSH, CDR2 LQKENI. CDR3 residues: CASSPAWDDPSGANVLTF. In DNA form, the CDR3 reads TGTGCCAGCTCACCAGCCTGGGACGATCCCTCTGGGGCCAACGTCCTGACTTTC.

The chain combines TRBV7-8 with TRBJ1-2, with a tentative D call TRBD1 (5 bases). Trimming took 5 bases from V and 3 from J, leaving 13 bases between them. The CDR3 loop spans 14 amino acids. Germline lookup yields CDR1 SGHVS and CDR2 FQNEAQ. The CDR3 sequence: CASSPETDHYGYTF. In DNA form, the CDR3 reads TGTGCCAGCAGCCCAGAGACAGATCACTATGGCTACACCTTC. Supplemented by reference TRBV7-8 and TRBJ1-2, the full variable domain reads GAGVSQSPRYKVAKRGQDVALRCDPISGHVSLFWYQQALGQGPEFLTYFQNEAQLDKSGLPSDRFFAERPEGSVSTLKIQRTQQEDSAVYLCASSPETDHYGYTFGSGTRLTVV.

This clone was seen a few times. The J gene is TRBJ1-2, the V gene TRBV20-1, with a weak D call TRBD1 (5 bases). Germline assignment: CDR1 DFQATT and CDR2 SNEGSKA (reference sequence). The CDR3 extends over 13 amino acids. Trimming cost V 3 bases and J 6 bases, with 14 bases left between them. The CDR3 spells CSASWQGANGYTF. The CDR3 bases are TGCAGTGCTAGTTGGCAGGGCGCAAATGGCTACACCTTC.